This T cell receptor (beta chain) was obtained from a study of response to subunit inactivated influenza vaccine. The CDR3 contains 13 residues. Trimming left V 2 bases short and J 8 bases short, with 7 bases between. The germline V gene has CDR1 SEHNR and CDR2 FQNEAQ (reference sequence). In TCRdb, the RT-PCR reads were re-called with MiXCR into one record per CDR3 protein. The sample lists 650,000 to 800,000 distinct CDR3 sequences, around 13% occurring once. This clonotype was detected ten times or more. V gene TRBV7-9 combines with J gene TRBJ1-6; D ambiguous. The source is a man in his forties or fifties who received an inactivated influenza vaccine. The specimen was PBMCs from blood, collected about 14 days before vaccination. The CDR3 is CASSLSRDSPLHF. Written as DNA, the CDR3 is TGTGCCAGCAGCTTATCTCGGGATTCACCCCTCCACTTT. Drawing the rest from reference TRBV7-9 and TRBJ1-6, the complete variable domain is DTGVSQNPRHKITKRGQNVTFRCDPISEHNRLYWYRQTLGQGPEFLTYFQNEAQLEKSRLLSDRFSAERPKGSFSTLEIQRTEQGDSAMYLCASSLSRDSPLHFGNGTRLTVT.